The clone carrying this TCR beta chain was found a few times. Its antigen is not known. TCRdb analysed the RT-PCR reads with MiXCR anew, one entry per CDR3 protein. The sample lists 250,000 to 350,000 distinct CDR3 sequences; over 20% were seen once. Germline V gene lookup returns CDR1 SGHRS and CDR2 YFSETQ. CDR3 size: 15 residues. V shed 5 bases and J 2 bases; nucleotides not matched to a gene: 7. The data stem from a study of response to subunit inactivated influenza vaccine. Study outcomes and limitations: Authors suggested few new T cells are recruited by each seasonal influenza vaccination.

Specimen: PBMCs from blood, collected 21 months after vaccination. The chain employs TRBV5-1 and TRBJ1-3; the match to TRBD1 covers 7 bases. The sequence was obtained from a man between 50 and 70 years old who received an inactivated influenza vaccine. CDR3 bases: TGCGCCAGCAGGGAGACAGGGTATCCTGGAAACACCATATATTTT. Translated: CASRETGYPGNTIYF.